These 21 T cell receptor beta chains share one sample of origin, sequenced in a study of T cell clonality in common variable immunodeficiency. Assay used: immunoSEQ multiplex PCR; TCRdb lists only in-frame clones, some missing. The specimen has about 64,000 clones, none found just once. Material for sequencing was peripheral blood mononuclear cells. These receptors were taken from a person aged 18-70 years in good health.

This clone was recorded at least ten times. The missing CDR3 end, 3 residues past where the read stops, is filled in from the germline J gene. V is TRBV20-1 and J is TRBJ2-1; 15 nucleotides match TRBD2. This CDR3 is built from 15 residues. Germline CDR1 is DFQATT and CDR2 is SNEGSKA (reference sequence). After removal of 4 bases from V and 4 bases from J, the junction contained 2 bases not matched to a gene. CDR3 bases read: TGCAGTGCTATAGGGACTAGCGGGAGGTACAATGAG. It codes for CSAIGTSGRYNE. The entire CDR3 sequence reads CSAIGTSGRYNEQFF.

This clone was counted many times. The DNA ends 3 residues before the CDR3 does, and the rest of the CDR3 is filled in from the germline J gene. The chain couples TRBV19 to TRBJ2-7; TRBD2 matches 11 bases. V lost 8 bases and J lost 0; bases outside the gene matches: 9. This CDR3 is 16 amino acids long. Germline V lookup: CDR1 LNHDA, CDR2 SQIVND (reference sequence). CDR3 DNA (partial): TGTGCCAGTCGGAGCGGGGGGACTAGCGGCTCCTACGAG. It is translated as CASRSGGTSGSYE. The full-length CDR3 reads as CASRSGGTSGSYEQYF.

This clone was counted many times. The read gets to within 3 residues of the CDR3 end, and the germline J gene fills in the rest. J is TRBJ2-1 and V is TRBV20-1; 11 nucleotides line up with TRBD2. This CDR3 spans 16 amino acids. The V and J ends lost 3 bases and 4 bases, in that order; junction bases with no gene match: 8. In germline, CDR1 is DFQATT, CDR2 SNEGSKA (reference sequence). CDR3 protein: CSASETGTSGYNEQFF. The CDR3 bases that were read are TGCAGTGCTAGTGAGACCGGGACTAGCGGATACAATGAG.

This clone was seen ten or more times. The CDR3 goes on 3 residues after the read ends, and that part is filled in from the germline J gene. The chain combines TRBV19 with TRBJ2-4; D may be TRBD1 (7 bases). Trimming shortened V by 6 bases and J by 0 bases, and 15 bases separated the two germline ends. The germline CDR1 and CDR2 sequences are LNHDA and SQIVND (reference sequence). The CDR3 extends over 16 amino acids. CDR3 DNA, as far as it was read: TGTGCCAGTAGGGGGAGGACAGGTCTAGCCAAAAACATT. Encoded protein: CASRGRTGLAKNI. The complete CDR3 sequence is CASRGRTGLAKNIQYF.

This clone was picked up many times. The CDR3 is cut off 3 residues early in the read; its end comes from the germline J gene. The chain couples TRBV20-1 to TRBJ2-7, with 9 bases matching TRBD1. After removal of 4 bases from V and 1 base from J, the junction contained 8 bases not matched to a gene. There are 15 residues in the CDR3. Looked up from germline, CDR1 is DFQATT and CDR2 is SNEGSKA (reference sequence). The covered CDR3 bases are TGCAGTGCTATACCCTCCGGACAGGGGTCCTACGAG. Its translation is CSAIPSGQGSYE. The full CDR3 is CSAIPSGQGSYEQYF.

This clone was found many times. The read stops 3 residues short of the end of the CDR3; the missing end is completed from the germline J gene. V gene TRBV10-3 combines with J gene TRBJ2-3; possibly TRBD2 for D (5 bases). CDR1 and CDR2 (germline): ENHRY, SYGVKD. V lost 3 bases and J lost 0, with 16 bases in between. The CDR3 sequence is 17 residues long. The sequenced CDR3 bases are TGTGCCATCAGTGAACAAGGGCTAGCTACTAGCACAGATACG. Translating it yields CAISEQGLATSTDT. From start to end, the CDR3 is CAISEQGLATSTDTQYF.

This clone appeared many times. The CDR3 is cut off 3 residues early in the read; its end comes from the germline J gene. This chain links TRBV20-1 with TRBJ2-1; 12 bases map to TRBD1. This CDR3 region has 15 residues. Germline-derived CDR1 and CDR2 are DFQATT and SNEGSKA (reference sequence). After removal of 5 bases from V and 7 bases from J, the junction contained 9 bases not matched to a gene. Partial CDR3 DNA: TGCAGTGCTCGGGACAGGGGGCGCACTCTAAATGAG. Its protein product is CSARDRGRTLNE. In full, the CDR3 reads CSARDRGRTLNEQFF.

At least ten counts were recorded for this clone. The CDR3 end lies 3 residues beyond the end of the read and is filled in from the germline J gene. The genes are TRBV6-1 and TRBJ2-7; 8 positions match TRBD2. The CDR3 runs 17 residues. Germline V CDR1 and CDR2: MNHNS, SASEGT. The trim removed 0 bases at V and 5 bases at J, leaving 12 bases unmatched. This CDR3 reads CASSEARGREVLDEQYF. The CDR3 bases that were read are TGTGCCAGCAGTGAAGCGCGCGGGCGGGAGGTTCTGGACGAG.

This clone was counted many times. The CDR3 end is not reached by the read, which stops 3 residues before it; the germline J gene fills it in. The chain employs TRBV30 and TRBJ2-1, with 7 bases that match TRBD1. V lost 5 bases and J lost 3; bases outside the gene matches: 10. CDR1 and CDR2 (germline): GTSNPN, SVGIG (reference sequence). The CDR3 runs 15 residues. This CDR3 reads CAWLNRGSFYNEQFF. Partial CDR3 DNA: TGTGCCTGGTTAAACAGGGGAAGCTTCTACAATGAG.

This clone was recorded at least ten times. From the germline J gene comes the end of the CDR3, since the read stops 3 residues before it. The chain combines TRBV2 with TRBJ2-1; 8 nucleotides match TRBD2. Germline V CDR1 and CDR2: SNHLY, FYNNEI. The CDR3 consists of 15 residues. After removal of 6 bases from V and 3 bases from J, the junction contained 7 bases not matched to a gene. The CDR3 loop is CASSGTGLGYNEQFF. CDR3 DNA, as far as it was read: TGTGCCAGCAGCGGGACGGGACTAGGCTACAATGAG. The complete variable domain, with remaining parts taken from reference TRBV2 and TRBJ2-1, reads EPEVTQTPSHQVTQMGQEVILRCVPISNHLYFYWYRQILGQKVEFLVSFYNNEISEKSEIFDDQFSVERPDGSNFTLKIRSTKLEDSAMYFCASSGTGLGYNEQFFGPGTRLTVL.

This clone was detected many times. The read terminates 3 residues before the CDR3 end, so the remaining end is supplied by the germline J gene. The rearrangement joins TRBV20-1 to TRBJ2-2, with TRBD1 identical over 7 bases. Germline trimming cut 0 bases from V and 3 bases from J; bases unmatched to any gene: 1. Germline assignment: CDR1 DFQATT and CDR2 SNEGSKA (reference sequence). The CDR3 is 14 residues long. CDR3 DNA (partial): TGCAGTGCTAGAGATGGGACAGACACCGGGGAG. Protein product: CSARDGTDTGE. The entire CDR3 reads CSARDGTDTGELFF.

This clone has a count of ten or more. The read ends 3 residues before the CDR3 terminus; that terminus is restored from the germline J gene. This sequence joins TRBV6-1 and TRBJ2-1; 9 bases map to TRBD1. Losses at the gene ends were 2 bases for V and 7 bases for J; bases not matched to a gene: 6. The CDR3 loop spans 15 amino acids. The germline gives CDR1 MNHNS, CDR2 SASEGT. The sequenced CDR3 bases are TGTGCCAGCAGTGAATGGGGGACAGGGTTAAATGAG. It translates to CASSEWGTGLNE. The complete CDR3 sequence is CASSEWGTGLNEQFF.

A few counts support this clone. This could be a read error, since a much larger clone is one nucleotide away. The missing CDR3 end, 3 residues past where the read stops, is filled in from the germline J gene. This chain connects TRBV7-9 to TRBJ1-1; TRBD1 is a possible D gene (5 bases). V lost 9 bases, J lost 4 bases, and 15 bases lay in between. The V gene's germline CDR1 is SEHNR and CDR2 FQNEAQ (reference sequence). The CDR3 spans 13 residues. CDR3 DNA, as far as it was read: TGTGCCAGTAGCCAGGGTCCTAGCACTGAA. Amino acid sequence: CASSQGPSTE. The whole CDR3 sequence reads CASSQGPSTEAFF.

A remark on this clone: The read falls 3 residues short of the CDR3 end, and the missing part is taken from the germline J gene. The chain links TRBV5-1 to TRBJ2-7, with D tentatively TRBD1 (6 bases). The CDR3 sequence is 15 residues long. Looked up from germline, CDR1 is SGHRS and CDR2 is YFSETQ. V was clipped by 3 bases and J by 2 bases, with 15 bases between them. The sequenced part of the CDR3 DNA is TGCGCCAGCAGCTCCTATCCGGGACACCCCTACGAG. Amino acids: CASSSYPGHPYE. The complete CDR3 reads CASSSYPGHPYEQYF. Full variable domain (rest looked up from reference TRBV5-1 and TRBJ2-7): KAGVTQTPRYLIKTRGQQVTLSCSPISGHRSVSWYQQTPGQGLQFLFEYFSETQRNKGNFPGRFSGRQFSNSRSEMNVSTLELGDSALYLCASSSYPGHPYEQYFGPGTRLTVT.

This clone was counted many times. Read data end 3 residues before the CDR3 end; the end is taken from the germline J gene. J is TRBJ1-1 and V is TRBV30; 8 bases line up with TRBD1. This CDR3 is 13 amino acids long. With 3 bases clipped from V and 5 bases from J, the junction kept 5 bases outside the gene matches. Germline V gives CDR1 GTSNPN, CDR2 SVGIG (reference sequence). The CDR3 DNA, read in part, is TGTGCCTGGAGCTCCCAGGGGGCGACTGAA. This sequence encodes CAWSSQGATE. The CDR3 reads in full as CAWSSQGATEAFF.

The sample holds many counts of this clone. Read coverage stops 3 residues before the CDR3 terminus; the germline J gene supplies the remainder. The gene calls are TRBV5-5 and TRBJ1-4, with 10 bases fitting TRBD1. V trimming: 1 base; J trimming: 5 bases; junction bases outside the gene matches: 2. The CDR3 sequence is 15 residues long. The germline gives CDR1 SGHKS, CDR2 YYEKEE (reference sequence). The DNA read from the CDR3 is TGTGCCAGCAGCTTGTCGGGACAGGGGAATGAAAAA. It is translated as CASSLSGQGNEK. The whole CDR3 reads CASSLSGQGNEKLFF.

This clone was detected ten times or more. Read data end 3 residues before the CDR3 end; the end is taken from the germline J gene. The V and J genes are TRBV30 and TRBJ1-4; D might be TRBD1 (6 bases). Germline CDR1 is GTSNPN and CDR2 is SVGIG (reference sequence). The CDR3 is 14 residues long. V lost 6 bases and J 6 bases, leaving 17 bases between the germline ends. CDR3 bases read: TGTGCCTGTCGGACAGCCCTAGGTTATGAAAAA. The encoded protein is CACRTALGYEK. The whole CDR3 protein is CACRTALGYEKLFF.

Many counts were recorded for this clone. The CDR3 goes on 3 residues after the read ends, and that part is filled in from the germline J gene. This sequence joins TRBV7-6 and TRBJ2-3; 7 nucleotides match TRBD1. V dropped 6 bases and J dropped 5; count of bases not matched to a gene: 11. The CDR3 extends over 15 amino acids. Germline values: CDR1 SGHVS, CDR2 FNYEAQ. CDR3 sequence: CASRPTGTSGDTQYF. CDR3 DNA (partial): TGTGCCAGCAGACCGACAGGGACGTCGGGAGATACG.

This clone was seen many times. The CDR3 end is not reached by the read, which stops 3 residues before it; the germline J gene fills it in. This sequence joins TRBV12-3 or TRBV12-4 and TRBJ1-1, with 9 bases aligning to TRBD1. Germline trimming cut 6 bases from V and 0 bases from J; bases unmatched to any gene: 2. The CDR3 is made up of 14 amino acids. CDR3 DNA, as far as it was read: TGTGCCAGCAGGGGACAGGGTATGAACACTGAA. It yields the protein CASRGQGMNTE. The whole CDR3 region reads CASRGQGMNTEAFF.

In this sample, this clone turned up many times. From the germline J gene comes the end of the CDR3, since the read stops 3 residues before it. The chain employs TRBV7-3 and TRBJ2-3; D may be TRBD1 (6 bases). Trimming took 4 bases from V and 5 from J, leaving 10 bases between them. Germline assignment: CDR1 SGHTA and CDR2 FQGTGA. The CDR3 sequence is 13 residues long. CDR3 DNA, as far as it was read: TGTGCCAGCAGCTCTGGGGGCGTAGATACG. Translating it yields CASSSGGVDT. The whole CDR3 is CASSSGGVDTQYF.

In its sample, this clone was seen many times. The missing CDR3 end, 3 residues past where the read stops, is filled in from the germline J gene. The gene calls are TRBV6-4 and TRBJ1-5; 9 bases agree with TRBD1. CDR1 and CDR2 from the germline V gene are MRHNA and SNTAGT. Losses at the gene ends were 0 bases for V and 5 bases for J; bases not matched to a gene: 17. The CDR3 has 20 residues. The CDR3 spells CASSDSYHPGQGASDQPQHF. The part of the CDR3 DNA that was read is TGTGCCAGCAGTGACTCCTACCATCCGGGACAGGGAGCTTCCGATCAGCCC.